This T cell receptor beta chain was found in a study of T cell responses to AZD1222 COVID-19 vaccine (dated by TCRdb to the early 2020s). Some background on the complete study: AZD1222 recipients with second doses at about 4 weeks or about 12 weeks were pooled, because spike-specific TCR depth and breadth did not differ between schedules. A total of approximately 230 trial participants underwent TCR sequencing, of whom 200 to 220 received two doses of AZD1222 and some 26 received two doses of the MenACWY control vaccine. Trial participants were enrolled into age subgroups of 18-55, 56-69 and 70-plus years, which contained roughly 150, 30 and 60 TCR-sequenced participants, respectively. Overall results and qualifications from the work: The 56-69-year group was small, and its depth increase did not reach significance, likely because of low power. Because no samples from the day 14 peak response were available, repertoires could be characterized only after the peak T cell response. Participants were mostly white British and included more females than males, and it was suggested by the authors that clonal diversity may have been underestimated. Only six AZD1222 recipients were SARS-CoV-2 seropositive at baseline, limiting conclusions about previously exposed vaccinees. Vaccine-associated CD4 TCRs spanned the whole spike protein, with dominant responses in regions 160-218 and 743-854. Spike-specific TCR breadth and depth rose significantly after two AZD1222 doses compared with day 0 and with MenACWY recipients. Reportedly, almost half of the unique spike-specific TCRs recognized epitopes lying outside the regions that are mutated in the B.1.351 and B.1.1.7 variants.

Reading from cysteine to phenylalanine, the CDR3 counts 14 amino acids. Here the CDR3 DNA is all that survives: 42 bases in frame from base 1. V loses 6 bases of germline sequence and J loses 7 bases, and the interval between the two ends is 13 bases. CDR1 and CDR2 are read off the germline V gene (reference sequence) as PRHDT and FYEKMQ. The CDR3 regions of human TCRbeta chains were subjected to immunosequencing. Per the source publication's procedure: TCRs in the repertoires were matched against a reference library of SARS-CoV-2-specific TCRs that had been generated with the MIRA antigen-specificity platform. Breadth was defined as the fraction of unique TCRs that were SARS-CoV-2-associated. Depth was defined as the fraction of total T cells that were SARS-CoV-2-associated. Using the MIRA data, each spike-specific TCR was assigned both to the spike region to which the TCR was reactive and to a CD4 or CD8 class. Log10-transformed breadth and depth values were compared by one-way ANOVA with Sidak's multiple comparisons tests. TCRdb re-hosts the immuneACCESS table, in-frame sequences only. Its copies lack some clones; in the studies checked, an unresolved V gene accounts for under half of them, and the cause for the rest is not known. That table is the source of V, J and clone size, and D and trimming were worked out from the DNA. In this sample the table shows about 100,000 clones, 85% to 95% of which occur a single time. Together, the top ten hold about 1.5% of the sample.

A word on this clone: It has no known antigen specificity. No base-level quality is on record; no much larger clone is a single base apart.

The sample's time point label, decoded: baseline before first vaccination. Samples from vaccinated people were obtained from the UK trials COV001 and COV002, which included a single-blind randomized controlled phase 2/3 trial of AZD1222 (ChAdOx1 nCoV-19) in healthy adults. For TCRbeta chain sequencing, PBMC samples from trial participants were taken at day 0 and at day 28 after the second dose. The receptor was isolated from an adult in good health. The sequences come from peripheral blood, collected on day 0 of AZD1222 vaccination. In this chain, TRBV13 is recombined with TRBJ1-6, with no reliable assignment of the D segment. The nucleotide sequence is given as TGTGCCAGCAGACCGACTGGGGAGAATTCACCCCTCCACTTT. The translation is CASRPTGENSPLHF.